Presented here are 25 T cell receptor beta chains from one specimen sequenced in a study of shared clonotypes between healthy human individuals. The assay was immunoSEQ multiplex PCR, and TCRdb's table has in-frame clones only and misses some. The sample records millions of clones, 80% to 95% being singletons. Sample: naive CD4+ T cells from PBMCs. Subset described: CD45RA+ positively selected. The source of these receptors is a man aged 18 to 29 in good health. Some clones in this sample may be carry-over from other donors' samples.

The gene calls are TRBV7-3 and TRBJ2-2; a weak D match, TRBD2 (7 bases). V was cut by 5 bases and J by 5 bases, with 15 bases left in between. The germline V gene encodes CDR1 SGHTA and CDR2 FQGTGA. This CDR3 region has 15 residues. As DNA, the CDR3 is TGTGCCAGCAGCCCTCTGGGGGGGCTGACCGGGGAGCTGTTTTTT. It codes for CASSPLGGLTGELFF.

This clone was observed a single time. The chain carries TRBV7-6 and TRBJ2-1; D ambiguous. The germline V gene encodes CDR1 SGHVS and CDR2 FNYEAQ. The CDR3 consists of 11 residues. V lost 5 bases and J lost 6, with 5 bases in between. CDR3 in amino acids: CASSARNEQFF. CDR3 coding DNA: TGTGCCAGCAGCGCACGCAATGAGCAGTTCTTC.

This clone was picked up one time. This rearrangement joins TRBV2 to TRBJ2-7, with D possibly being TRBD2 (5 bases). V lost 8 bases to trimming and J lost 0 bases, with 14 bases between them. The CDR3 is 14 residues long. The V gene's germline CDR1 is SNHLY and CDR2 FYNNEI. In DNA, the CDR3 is TGTGCCAGCGTGATTGGACGGGACTCCTACGAGCAGTACTTC. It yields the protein CASVIGRDSYEQYF.

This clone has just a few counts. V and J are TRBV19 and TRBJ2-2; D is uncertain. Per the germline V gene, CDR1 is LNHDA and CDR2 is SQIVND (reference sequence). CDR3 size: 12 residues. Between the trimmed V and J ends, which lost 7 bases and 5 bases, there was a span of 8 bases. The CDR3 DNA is TGTGCCAGTAAAGCGAGTACCGGGGAGCTGTTTTTT. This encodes CASKASTGELFF.

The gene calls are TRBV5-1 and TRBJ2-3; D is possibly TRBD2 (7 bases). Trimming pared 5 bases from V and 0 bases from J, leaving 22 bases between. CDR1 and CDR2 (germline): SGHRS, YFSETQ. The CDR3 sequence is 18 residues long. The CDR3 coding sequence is TGCGCCAGCAGTCCCAACCCCCAGGGGACTATTAGCACAGATACGCAGTATTTT. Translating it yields CASSPNPQGTISTDTQYF.

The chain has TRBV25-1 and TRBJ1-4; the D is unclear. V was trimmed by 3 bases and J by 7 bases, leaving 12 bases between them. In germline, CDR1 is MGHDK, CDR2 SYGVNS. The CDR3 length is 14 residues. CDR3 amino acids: CASSDSEAGEKLFF. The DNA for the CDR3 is TGTGCCAGCAGTGATAGTGAAGCGGGTGAAAAACTGTTTTTT. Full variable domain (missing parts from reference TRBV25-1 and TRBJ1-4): EADIYQTPRYLVIGTGKKITLECSQTMGHDKMYWYQQDPGMELHLIHYSYGVNSTEKGDLSSESTVSRIRTEHFPLTLESARPSHTSQYLCASSDSEAGEKLFFGSGTQLSVL.

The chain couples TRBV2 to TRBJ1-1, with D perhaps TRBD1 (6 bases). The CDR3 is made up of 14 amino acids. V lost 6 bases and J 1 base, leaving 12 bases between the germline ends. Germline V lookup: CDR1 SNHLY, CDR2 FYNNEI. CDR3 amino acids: CASRFGQTNTEAFF. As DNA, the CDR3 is TGTGCCAGCAGATTTGGACAGACGAACACTGAAGCTTTCTTT.

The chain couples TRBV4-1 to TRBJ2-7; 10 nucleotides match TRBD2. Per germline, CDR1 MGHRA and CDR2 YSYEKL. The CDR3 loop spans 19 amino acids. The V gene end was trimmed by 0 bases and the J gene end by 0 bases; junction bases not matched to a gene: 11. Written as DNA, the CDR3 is TGCGCCAGCAGCCAAGACTTGCGTCCGGCTAGCGGGAGCTCCTACGAGCAGTACTTC. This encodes CASSQDLRPASGSSYEQYF.

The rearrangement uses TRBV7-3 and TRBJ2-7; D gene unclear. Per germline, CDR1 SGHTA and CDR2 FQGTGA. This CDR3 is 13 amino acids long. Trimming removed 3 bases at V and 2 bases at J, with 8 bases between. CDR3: CASSLAEPYEQYF. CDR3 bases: TGTGCCAGCAGCTTGGCGGAACCCTACGAGCAGTACTTC.

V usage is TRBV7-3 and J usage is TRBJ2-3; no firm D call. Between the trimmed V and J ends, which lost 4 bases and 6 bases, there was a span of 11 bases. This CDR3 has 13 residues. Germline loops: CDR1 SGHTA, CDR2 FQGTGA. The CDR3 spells CASSSTYTDTQYF. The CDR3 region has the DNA TGTGCCAGCAGCTCCACATACACCGATACGCAGTATTTT.

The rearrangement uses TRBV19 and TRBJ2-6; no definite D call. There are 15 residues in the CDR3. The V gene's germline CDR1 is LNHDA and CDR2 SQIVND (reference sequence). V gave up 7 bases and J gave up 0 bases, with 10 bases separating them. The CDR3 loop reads CASTTFVSGANVLTF. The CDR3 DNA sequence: TGTGCCAGTACGACATTCGTCTCTGGGGCCAACGTCCTGACTTTC. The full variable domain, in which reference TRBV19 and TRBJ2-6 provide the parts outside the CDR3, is DGGITQSPKYLFRKEGQNVTLSCEQNLNHDAMYWYRQDPGQGLRLIYYSQIVNDFQKGDIAEGYSVSREKKESFPLTVTSAQKNPTAFYLCASTTFVSGANVLTFGAGSRLTVL.

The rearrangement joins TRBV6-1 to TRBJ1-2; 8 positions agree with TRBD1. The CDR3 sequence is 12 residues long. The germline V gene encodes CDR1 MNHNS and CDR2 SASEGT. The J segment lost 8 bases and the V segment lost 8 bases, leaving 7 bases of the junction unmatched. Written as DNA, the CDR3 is TGTGCCAGCGGACAGGGATTGGGCGGCTACACCTTC. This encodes CASGQGLGGYTF.

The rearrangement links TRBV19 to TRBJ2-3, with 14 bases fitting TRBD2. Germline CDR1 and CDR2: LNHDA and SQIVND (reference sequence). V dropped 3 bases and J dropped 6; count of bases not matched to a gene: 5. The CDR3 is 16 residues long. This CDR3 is CASSMTSGRGSDTQYF. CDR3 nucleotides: TGTGCCAGTAGTATGACTAGCGGGAGGGGATCGGATACGCAGTATTTT.

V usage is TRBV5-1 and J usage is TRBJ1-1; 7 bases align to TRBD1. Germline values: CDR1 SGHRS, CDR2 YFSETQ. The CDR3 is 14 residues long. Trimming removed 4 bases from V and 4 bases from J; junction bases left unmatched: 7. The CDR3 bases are TGCGCCAGCAGCCTACAGGGGAGGGGCACTGAAGCTTTCTTT. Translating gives CASSLQGRGTEAFF.

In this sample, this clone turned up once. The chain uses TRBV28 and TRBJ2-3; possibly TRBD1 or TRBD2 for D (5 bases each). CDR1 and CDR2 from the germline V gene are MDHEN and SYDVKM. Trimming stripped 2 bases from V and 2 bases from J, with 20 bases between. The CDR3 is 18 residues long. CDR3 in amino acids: CASSLNRGGGLDTDTQYF. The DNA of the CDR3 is TGTGCCAGCAGTTTAAATCGGGGCGGAGGTCTTGACACAGATACGCAGTATTTT. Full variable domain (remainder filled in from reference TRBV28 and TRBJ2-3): DVKVTQSSRYLVKRTGEKVFLECVQDMDHENMFWYRQDPGLGLRLIYFSYDVKMKEKGDIPEGYSVSREKKERFSLILESASTNQTSMYLCASSLNRGGGLDTDTQYFGPGTRLTVL.

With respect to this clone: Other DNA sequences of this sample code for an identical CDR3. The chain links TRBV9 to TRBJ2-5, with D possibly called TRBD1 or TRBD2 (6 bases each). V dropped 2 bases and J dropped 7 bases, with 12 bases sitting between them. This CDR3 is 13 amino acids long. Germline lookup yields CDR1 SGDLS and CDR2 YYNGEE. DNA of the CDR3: TGTGCCAGCAGCGTTGGGGGGCTCGGGACCCAGTACTTC. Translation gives CASSVGGLGTQYF.

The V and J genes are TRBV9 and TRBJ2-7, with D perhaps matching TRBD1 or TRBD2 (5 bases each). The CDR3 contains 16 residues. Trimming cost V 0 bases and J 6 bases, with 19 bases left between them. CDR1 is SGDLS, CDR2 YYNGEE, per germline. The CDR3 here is CASSVDPGTVSFEQYF. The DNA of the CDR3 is TGTGCCAGCAGCGTAGATCCAGGGACCGTTTCGTTCGAGCAGTACTTC.

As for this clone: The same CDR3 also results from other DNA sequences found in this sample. CDR3 amino acids: CASSPSGRVYEQYF. CDR3 nucleotides: TGTGCCAGCAGCCCAAGCGGGAGGGTCTACGAGCAGTACTTC. The rearrangement links TRBV9 to TRBJ2-7; 10 bases agree with TRBD2. This CDR3 comprises 14 residues. Unmatched junction bases numbered 4, after V lost 4 bases and J lost 3 bases. The germline V gene encodes CDR1 SGDLS and CDR2 YYNGEE.

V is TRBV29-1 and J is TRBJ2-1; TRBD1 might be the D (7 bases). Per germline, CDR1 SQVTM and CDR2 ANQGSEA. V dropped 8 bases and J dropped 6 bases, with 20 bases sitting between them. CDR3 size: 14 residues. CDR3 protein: CSFGGQPGRNEQFF. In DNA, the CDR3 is TGCAGCTTCGGGGGACAGCCAGGGCGCAATGAGCAGTTCTTC.

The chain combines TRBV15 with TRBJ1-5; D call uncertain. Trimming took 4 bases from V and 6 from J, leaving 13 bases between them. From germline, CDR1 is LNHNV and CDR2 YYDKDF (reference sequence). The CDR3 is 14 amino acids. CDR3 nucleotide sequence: TGTGCCACCAGCACTGATCCTTGGGGTCAGCCCCAGCATTTT. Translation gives CATSTDPWGQPQHF.

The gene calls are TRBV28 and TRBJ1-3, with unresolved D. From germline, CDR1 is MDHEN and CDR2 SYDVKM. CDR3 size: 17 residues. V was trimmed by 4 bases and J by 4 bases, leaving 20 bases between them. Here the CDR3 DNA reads TGTGCCAGCAGTTCGGGTGCCTACGTCGGAGGGGGAAACACCATATATTTT. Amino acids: CASSSGAYVGGGNTIYF.

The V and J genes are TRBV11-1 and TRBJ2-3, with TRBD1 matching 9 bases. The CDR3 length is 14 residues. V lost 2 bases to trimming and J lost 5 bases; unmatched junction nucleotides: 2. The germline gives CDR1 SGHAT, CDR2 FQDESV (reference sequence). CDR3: CASSLNRGRDTQYF. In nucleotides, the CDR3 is TGTGCCAGCAGCTTAAACAGGGGGCGAGATACGCAGTATTTT.

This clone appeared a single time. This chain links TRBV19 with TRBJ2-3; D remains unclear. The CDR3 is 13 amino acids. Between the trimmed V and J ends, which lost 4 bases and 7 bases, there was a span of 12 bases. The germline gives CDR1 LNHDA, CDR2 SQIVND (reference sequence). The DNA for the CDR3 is TGTGCCAGTAGTAAACCCGGCACGAATACGCAGTATTTT. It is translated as CASSKPGTNTQYF.

The CDR3 bases are TGTGCCAGCAGCGTCAAAGACTGGGTTAACTATGGCTACACCTTC. Its protein product is CASSVKDWVNYGYTF. This rearrangement joins TRBV21-1 to TRBJ1-2. TRBV21-1 is noted as a pseudogene. The CDR3 covers 15 residues.

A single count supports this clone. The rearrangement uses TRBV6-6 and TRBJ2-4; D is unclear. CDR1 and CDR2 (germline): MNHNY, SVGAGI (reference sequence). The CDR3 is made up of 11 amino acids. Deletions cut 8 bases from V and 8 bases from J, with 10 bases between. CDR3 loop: CASAGLDIQYF. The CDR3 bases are TGTGCCAGCGCCGGTCTGGACATTCAGTACTTC.